The 32 T cell receptor beta chains given below trace back to one sample, sequenced in a study of blood T cell repertoires in COVID-19. The assay was immunoSEQ multiplex PCR, and TCRdb's table has in-frame clones only and misses some. The sample contains tens of thousands of clones, more than 70% of which appear only once. Sequenced input: peripheral blood. The receptors were sampled from a woman aged 80 or over in a cohort sampled during active or convalescent COVID-19.

This clone has a single count. This sequence joins TRBV18 and TRBJ2-1, with 7 bases lining up with TRBD1. Looked up from germline, CDR1 is KGHSH and CDR2 is LQKENI. V gave up 3 bases and J gave up 8 bases; unmatched junction bases: 7. The CDR3 has 14 residues. CDR3 in amino acids: CASSPGQLSDEQFF. In DNA, the CDR3 is TGTGCCAGCTCACCGGGACAGCTTAGCGATGAGCAGTTCTTC.

The chain recombines TRBV11-2 with TRBJ1-1; 10 bases fit TRBD1. The V gene end was trimmed by 1 base and the J gene end by 3 bases; junction bases not matched to a gene: 2. Germline-derived CDR1 and CDR2 are SGHAT and FQNNGV. The CDR3 consists of 15 residues. The CDR3 DNA sequence: TGTGCCAGCAGCTTAGGCGGACAGGGGGACACTGAAGCTTTCTTT. Protein: CASSLGGQGDTEAFF.

The chain couples TRBV27 to TRBJ2-1; 9 positions agree with TRBD2. The CDR3 is made up of 18 amino acids. CDR1 and CDR2 from the germline V gene are MNHEY and SMNVEV (reference sequence). With V trimmed by 3 bases and J by 0 bases, 9 bases remained unmatched. The CDR3 sequence: CASSLISGRVSSYNEQFF. Written as DNA, the CDR3 is TGTGCCAGCAGTTTGATTAGCGGGAGAGTCAGCTCCTACAATGAGCAGTTCTTC.

This clone was recorded once. The J gene is TRBJ2-7, the V gene TRBV28, with 7 bases fitting TRBD2. CDR1 and CDR2 from the germline V gene are MDHEN and SYDVKM. V trimming: 5 bases; J trimming: 2 bases; junction bases outside the gene matches: 6. This CDR3 contains 14 residues. The CDR3 region has the DNA TGTGCCAGCAGTCTAGGGGCGGGGGCCTACGAGCAGTACTTC. It is translated as CASSLGAGAYEQYF.

The chain employs TRBV11-2 and TRBJ2-5, with 7 bases aligning to TRBD2. Per the germline V gene, CDR1 is SGHAT and CDR2 is FQNNGV. V was clipped by 2 bases and J by 3 bases; unmatched bases: 3. The CDR3 consists of 14 residues. The CDR3 sequence is CASSLSGGKETQYF. The CDR3 DNA follows: TGTGCCAGCAGCTTATCGGGGGGTAAAGAGACCCAGTACTTC.

The chain couples TRBV7-2 to TRBJ2-7, with 9 bases identical to TRBD2. There are 15 residues in the CDR3. Trimming at V came to 5 bases and at J to 3 bases, leaving 8 bases not matched to a gene. The germline gives CDR1 SGHTA, CDR2 FQGNSA. The CDR3: CASSPGLALNYEQYF. The CDR3 DNA follows: TGTGCCAGCAGCCCGGGACTAGCTTTAAACTACGAGCAGTACTTC.

The chain links TRBV10-2 to TRBJ2-3; a possible D gene is TRBD2 (6 bases). The CDR3 is made up of 16 amino acids. CDR1 and CDR2 (germline): WSHSY, SAAADI. The ends were cut back, 4 bases at V and 5 bases at J, with 19 bases in the middle. The CDR3 sequence: CASSVFVLGREDTQYF. CDR3 coding DNA: TGCGCCAGCAGTGTATTCGTACTAGGGCGGGAAGATACGCAGTATTTT.

The gene calls are TRBV10-3 and TRBJ2-1; 10 positions agree with TRBD2. CDR1 ENHRY and CDR2 SYGVKD come from the germline V gene. CDR3 length: 13 amino acids. V shed 10 bases, J shed 5 bases, and the junction held 5 bases outside the gene matches. The CDR3 loop is CATSSGSDNEQFF. The CDR3 bases are TGTGCCACATCTAGCGGGAGCGACAATGAGCAGTTCTTC.

The chain links TRBV19 to TRBJ1-2, with D possibly TRBD1 on 5 matching bases. The CDR3 sequence is 18 residues long. CDR1 is LNHDA, CDR2 SQIVND, per germline (reference sequence). Deletions cut 0 bases from V and 2 bases from J, with 19 bases between. As DNA, the CDR3 is TGTGCCAGTAGTATAGACCACCCAAGTAATCCAGGGAACTATGGCTACACCTTC. It yields the protein CASSIDHPSNPGNYGYTF.

This chain uses TRBV10-3 with TRBJ2-3, with D maybe TRBD2 (7 bases). Trimming shortened V by 7 bases and J by 1 base, and 15 bases separated the two germline ends. CDR1 is ENHRY, CDR2 SYGVKD, per germline. The CDR3 totals 15 residues. CDR3 protein: CAIKSGAGGTDTQYF. CDR3 DNA sequence: TGTGCCATCAAGTCGGGGGCGGGGGGCACAGATACGCAGTATTTT.

This sequence joins TRBV2 and TRBJ2-1; 11 bases are shared with TRBD2. Germline values: CDR1 SNHLY, CDR2 FYNNEI. The CDR3 is 15 amino acids. The V and J ends lost 1 base and 8 bases, in that order; junction bases with no gene match: 4. The CDR3 bases are TGTGCCAGCAGTGAAGTCCTAGCGGGAGGCTATGAGCAGTTCTTC. Translated: CASSEVLAGGYEQFF.

V is TRBV28 and J is TRBJ2-4; 11 bases are a match to TRBD2. The germline CDR1 and CDR2 sequences are MDHEN and SYDVKM. The CDR3 extends over 18 amino acids. V lost 6 bases to trimming and J lost 0 bases; unmatched junction nucleotides: 10. DNA of the CDR3: TGTGCCAGCAGCCCCGGGACTAGCGGAGTTCTAGCCAAAAACATTCAGTACTTC. This gives the protein CASSPGTSGVLAKNIQYF.

V gene TRBV28 combines with J gene TRBJ1-4; D might be TRBD1 (5 bases). Deletions cut 2 bases from V and 7 bases from J, with 11 bases between. CDR3 length equals 14 residues. CDR1 and CDR2 from the germline V gene are MDHEN and SYDVKM. CDR3 coding DNA: TGTGCCAGCAGTTTACGGGGGTTGGTTGAAAAACTGTTTTTT. It codes for CASSLRGLVEKLFF.

Details on this clone: One junction end disagrees with the germline gene, perhaps due to a read error. This chain uses TRBV20-1 with TRBJ1-2, with 7 bases that match TRBD1. The CDR3 is 11 amino acids. Germline assignment: CDR1 DFQATT and CDR2 SNEGSKA (reference sequence). CDR3 amino acids: CSAGDRDGYTF. For the CDR3, the DNA is TGCAGTGCTGGAGACAGGGATGGCTACACCTTC.

The chain recombines TRBV9 with TRBJ2-1, with D unresolved. The CDR3 spans 14 residues. CDR1 SGDLS and CDR2 YYNGEE come from the germline V gene. V was trimmed by 0 bases and J by 3 bases, leaving 7 bases between them. CDR3 DNA: TGTGCCAGCAGCGTAGTTAGTAACTACAATGAGCAGTTCTTC. Translation gives CASSVVSNYNEQFF.

The chain combines TRBV6-5 with TRBJ1-4, with TRBD1 identical over 8 bases. After removal of 4 bases from V and 6 bases from J, the junction contained 10 bases not matched to a gene. Germline CDR1 is MNHEY and CDR2 is SVGAGI. This CDR3 has 16 amino acids. The CDR3: CASSSNTGGNYEKLFF. CDR3 nucleotides: TGTGCCAGCAGTTCCAACACAGGGGGGAATTATGAAAAACTGTTTTTT.

This chain uses TRBV6-5 with TRBJ1-2, with D possibly matching TRBD1 (6 bases). Trimming removed 6 bases from V and 3 bases from J, with 11 bases in between. The CDR3 has 13 residues. Germline loops: CDR1 MNHEY, CDR2 SVGAGI. Written as DNA, the CDR3 is TGTGCCAGCAGGGGGGCCTCCTACTATGGCTACACCTTC. Encoded protein: CASRGASYYGYTF.

The gene calls are TRBV5-1 and TRBJ1-1, with TRBD1 matching 11 bases. The CDR3 consists of 16 residues. J lost 4 bases, V lost 2 bases, and 7 bases had no gene match. The germline V gene has CDR1 SGHRS and CDR2 YFSETQ. Written as DNA, the CDR3 is TGCGCCAGCAGCTTACAGGGACAGGGGGGCCCCACTGAAGCTTTCTTT. Amino acid sequence: CASSLQGQGGPTEAFF. Full variable domain (missing parts from reference TRBV5-1 and TRBJ1-1): KAGVTQTPRYLIKTRGQQVTLSCSPISGHRSVSWYQQTPGQGLQFLFEYFSETQRNKGNFPGRFSGRQFSNSRSEMNVSTLELGDSALYLCASSLQGQGGPTEAFFGQGTRLTVV.

The genes are TRBV9 and TRBJ1-1; 7 positions agree with TRBD1. The germline gives CDR1 SGDLS, CDR2 YYNGEE. Losses at the gene ends were 3 bases for V and 7 bases for J; bases not matched to a gene: 6. The CDR3 consists of 13 residues. The CDR3 protein is CASSEQGNGEAFF. The CDR3 nucleotides are TGTGCCAGCAGCGAACAGGGGAATGGTGAAGCTTTCTTT.

The chain uses TRBV30 and TRBJ1-2; D remains unclear. Germline CDR1 is GTSNPN and CDR2 is SVGIG (reference sequence). Trimming removed 0 bases at V and 3 bases at J, with 14 bases between. This CDR3 has 15 amino acids. DNA for the CDR3: TGTGCCTGGAGTGTGTCTCTGCAGGCTTACTATGGCTACACCTTC. Translation gives CAWSVSLQAYYGYTF.

The chain has TRBV5-1 and TRBJ2-1, with D possibly TRBD2 on 5 matching bases. Trimming cost V 0 bases and J 10 bases, with 5 bases left between them. The CDR3 has 11 amino acids. Per germline, CDR1 SGHRS and CDR2 YFSETQ. CDR3 DNA: TGCGCCAGCAGCTTGGGACTAGAGCAGTTCTTC. This translates into CASSLGLEQFF.

J is TRBJ1-2 and V is TRBV7-9; unclear D gene. The CDR3 length is 12 residues. Germline lookup yields CDR1 SEHNR and CDR2 FQNEAQ (reference sequence). Trimming removed 10 bases from V and 5 bases from J, with 14 bases in between. The CDR3 DNA is TGTGCCACCTCCTTTACCGGGTATGGCTACACCTTC. This sequence encodes CATSFTGYGYTF.

V is TRBV27 and J is TRBJ1-1; 7 bases fit TRBD1. The CDR3 runs to 15 residues. The germline CDR1 and CDR2 sequences are MNHEY and SMNVEV (reference sequence). V lost 4 bases, J lost 0 bases, and 5 bases stayed unmatched. The CDR3 loop reads CASSSGQIMNTEAFF. The CDR3 DNA reads TGTGCCAGCAGTTCGGGACAGATCATGAACACTGAAGCTTTCTTT.

This clone was detected once. The chain has TRBV28 and TRBJ1-1; weak D call: TRBD1 (6 bases). The germline CDR1 and CDR2 sequences are MDHEN and SYDVKM. This CDR3 is 15 amino acids long. V dropped 10 bases and J dropped 6 bases, with 24 bases sitting between them. CDR3 sequence (DNA): TGTGCCACTAAACAGGGACGGTTTAGGAGCGCTGAAGCTTTCTTT. It specifies CATKQGRFRSAEAFF.

This clone was counted only a few times. This sequence joins TRBV6-6 and TRBJ1-1; D is unclear. CDR1 MNHNY and CDR2 SVGAGI come from the germline V gene (reference sequence). This CDR3 is 14 amino acids long. V gave up 2 bases and J gave up 6 bases, with 13 bases separating them. The CDR3 nucleotides are TGTGCCAGCAGTTACAGCGGGGAGGGCGCTGAAGCTTTCTTT. This codes for CASSYSGEGAEAFF.

The V call is TRBV10-2, the J call TRBJ1-1; D is unclear. V lost 6 bases and J lost 4, with 12 bases in between. CDR1 WSHSY and CDR2 SAAADI come from the germline V gene. The CDR3 consists of 13 residues. CDR3 coding DNA: TGCGCCAGCAGGGATACCGGGGTCACTGAAGCTTTCTTT. Its protein is CASRDTGVTEAFF.

The J gene is TRBJ1-3, the V gene TRBV30, with 7 bases that match TRBD1. The trim removed 5 bases at V and 4 bases at J, leaving 8 bases unmatched. The CDR3 is made up of 14 amino acids. Germline loops: CDR1 GTSNPN, CDR2 SVGIG (reference sequence). The CDR3 DNA reads as TGTGCCTGGGGGGTACAGGGGCGAGGAAACACCATATATTTT. This encodes CAWGVQGRGNTIYF.

The chain has TRBV27 and TRBJ1-5; 9 bases are a match to TRBD1. Germline CDR1 reads MNHEY; CDR2 reads SMNVEV (reference sequence). The V gene end was trimmed by 5 bases and the J gene end by 3 bases; junction bases not matched to a gene: 5. CDR3 length equals 15 residues. DNA for the CDR3: TGTGCCAGCAGTACCGGGACAGGGAACAATCAGCCCCAGCATTTT. This gives the protein CASSTGTGNNQPQHF.

V gene TRBV27 combines with J gene TRBJ2-2, with D tentatively TRBD1 (6 bases). Trimming cost V 0 bases and J 4 bases, with 15 bases left between them. The CDR3 covers 17 residues. Germline values: CDR1 MNHEY, CDR2 SMNVEV (reference sequence). The CDR3 DNA is TGTGCCAGCAGTTTATCTCGTATGGTAGGGGGCACCGGGGAGCTGTTTTTT. Its translation: CASSLSRMVGGTGELFF.

The chain combines TRBV3-1 (or the pseudogene TRBV3-2) with TRBJ2-1; TRBD2 matches 8 bases. The V and J ends lost 2 bases and 6 bases, in that order; junction bases with no gene match: 6. This CDR3 has 15 amino acids. Germline V gene lookup returns CDR1 LGHDT and CDR2 YNNKEL (reference sequence). CDR3 amino acids: CASSQSGSRGNEQFF. CDR3 in DNA: TGTGCCAGCAGCCAAAGCGGGAGCAGGGGCAATGAGCAGTTCTTC.

The chain links TRBV9 to TRBJ2-3; a possible D gene is TRBD2 (8 bases). Germline V gene data show CDR1 as SGDLS and CDR2 as YYNGEE. V shed 1 base and J shed 0 bases, with 21 bases lying between them. There are 19 residues in the CDR3. In nucleotides, the CDR3 is TGTGCCAGCAGCGTAAGGGGGCTCGTAGCGGGAACTAGCACAGATACGCAGTATTTT. Translation: CASSVRGLVAGTSTDTQYF.

The rearrangement links TRBV6-2 or TRBV6-3 to TRBJ1-1; D perhaps matches TRBD1 (5 bases). This CDR3 is 19 amino acids long. From germline, CDR1 is MNHEY and CDR2 SVGEGT. The V gene lost 0 bases and the J gene lost 5 bases, with 25 bases spanning the gap. The CDR3 is CASSYSGIRALYEWTEAFF. In DNA, the CDR3 is TGTGCCAGCAGTTACTCAGGCATCAGGGCCCTGTATGAATGGACTGAAGCTTTCTTT.